Listed here are 22 T cell receptor beta chains from one sample, sequenced in a study of human T cells and chemical hapten exposure. Sample time point: patch test 1, 2 weeks after DPC sensitization. Noted treatment: therapeutic diphenylcyclopropenone sensitization with weekly scalp DPC. TCRdb re-called the RACE reads through MiXCR, storing one row per CDR3 protein. In the table there are 300,000 to 350,000 distinct CDR3 sequences, about 7% of which are singletons. This specimen was whole blood, taken in connection with sensitization to the hapten diphenylcyclopropenone (DPC). The source is a woman aged 18-29 years with alopecia areata. Some clones in this sample may be carry-over from other donors' samples.

This clonotype was seen a few times. The chain has TRBV15 and TRBJ2-1; unclear D gene. CDR3 size: 18 residues. The V end was cut by 0 bases, the J end by 7 bases, with 22 bases between. Germline values: CDR1 LNHNV, CDR2 YYDKDF (reference sequence). In nucleotides, the CDR3 is TGTGCCACCAGCAGAGAAGAAGCAGTTAATGTCTGGGTGAATGAGCAGTTCTTC. Amino acid sequence: CATSREEAVNVWVNEQFF. The entire variable domain, with the rest obtained from reference TRBV15 and TRBJ2-1, is as follows: DAMVIQNPRYQVTQFGKPVTLSCSQTLNHNVMYWYQQKSSQAPKLLFHYYDKDFNNEADTPDNFQSRRPNTSFCFLDIRSPGLGDTAMYLCATSREEAVNVWVNEQFFGPGTRLTVL.

This clonotype was seen ten or more times. The chain uses TRBV6-2 or TRBV6-3 and TRBJ2-3, with 8 bases matching TRBD2. The V and J ends lost 6 bases and 4 bases, in that order; junction bases with no gene match: 3. Germline-derived CDR1 and CDR2 are MNHEY and SVGEGT. The length of the CDR3 is 13 residues. Written as DNA, the CDR3 is TGTGCCAGCAGGTGGACTAGCTCAGATACGCAGTATTTT. Translating it yields CASRWTSSDTQYF.

This clonotype was found a few times. This chain connects TRBV10-3 to TRBJ2-3, with D hard to call. With 2 bases removed from V and 0 bases from J, the gap between germline ends came to 9 bases. The germline V gene encodes CDR1 ENHRY and CDR2 SYGVKD. The CDR3 consists of 15 residues. CDR3 amino acids: CAISEKAVSTDTQYF. As DNA, the CDR3 is TGTGCCATCAGTGAGAAGGCGGTTAGCACAGATACGCAGTATTTT.

The rearrangement uses TRBV18 and TRBJ2-1, with 9 bases matching TRBD1. CDR1 is KGHSH, CDR2 LQKENI, per germline. There are 13 residues in the CDR3. V shed 9 bases and J 5 bases; nucleotides not matched to a gene: 5. The CDR3 nucleotides are TGTGCCAGTACAGGGGGCCAGGACAATGAGCAGTTCTTC. Residues: CASTGGQDNEQFF.

In DNA, the CDR3 is TGTGCCAGCAGGACGGAGGCAGTTACGAACACCGGGGAGCTGTTTTTT. This sequence encodes CASRTEAVTNTGELFF. V gene TRBV6-5 combines with J gene TRBJ2-2; D perhaps matches TRBD2 (5 bases). The CDR3 length is 16 residues. V was shortened by 6 bases and J by 0 bases, with 14 bases between the two germline ends. Germline values: CDR1 MNHEY, CDR2 SVGAGI.

The J gene is TRBJ1-2, the V gene TRBV7-9, with no clear D. The ends were cut back, 5 bases at V and 6 bases at J, with 10 bases in the middle. The germline V gene has CDR1 SEHNR and CDR2 FQNEAQ (reference sequence). The CDR3 is 12 amino acids. CDR3 in amino acids: CASSRNLDGYTF. DNA of the CDR3: TGTGCCAGCAGCCGCAACTTGGATGGCTACACCTTC.

The chain uses TRBV6-2 or TRBV6-3 and TRBJ2-3, with 9 bases that match TRBD2. The germline V gene encodes CDR1 MNHEY and CDR2 SVGEGT. Germline trimming cut 4 bases from V and 0 bases from J; bases unmatched to any gene: 8. There are 17 residues in the CDR3. The CDR3 DNA is TGTGCCAGCAGTTCTCTGGCGGGGGGGTCGAGCACAGATACGCAGTATTTT. It codes for CASSSLAGGSSTDTQYF.

This clonotype was seen repeatedly, ten times or more. V gene TRBV5-1 combines with J gene TRBJ2-5; D perhaps matches TRBD2 (5 bases). The CDR3 sequence is 15 residues long. Germline V gene data show CDR1 as SGHRS and CDR2 as YFSETQ. V gave up 0 bases and J gave up 2 bases, with 11 bases separating them. The CDR3 sequence: CASSLVGLEQETQYF. The CDR3 region has the DNA TGCGCCAGCAGCTTGGTCGGACTGGAACAAGAGACCCAGTACTTC.

This clonotype was picked up many times. The rearrangement joins TRBV12-3 or TRBV12-4 to TRBJ1-5; D unresolved. There are 13 residues in the CDR3. V lost 0 bases and J lost 7, with 7 bases in between. The CDR3 protein is CASSLALRQPQHF. CDR3 DNA sequence: TGTGCCAGCAGTTTAGCCTTACGGCAGCCCCAGCATTTT.

The chain uses TRBV20-1 and TRBJ1-5, with D perhaps matching TRBD1 (5 bases). Germline CDR1 DFQATT, CDR2 SNEGSKA (reference sequence). V was cut by 1 base and J by 4 bases, with 14 bases left in between. CDR3 length: 15 amino acids. CDR3 coding DNA: TGCAGTGCTAGAGGCTGGGGGGGTCTTAATCAGCCCCAGCATTTT. Its protein is CSARGWGGLNQPQHF.

This clonotype has just a few counts. This chain connects TRBV7-9 to TRBJ2-3, with 11 bases that match TRBD2. The J segment lost 6 bases and the V segment lost 3 bases, leaving 14 bases of the junction unmatched. Germline-derived CDR1 and CDR2 are SEHNR and FQNEAQ (reference sequence). The CDR3 has 18 residues. The DNA of the CDR3 is TGTGCCAGCAGCTTCAACCGCCTACTAGCGGGGGCCATGGATACGCAGTATTTT. This encodes CASSFNRLLAGAMDTQYF.

This clonotype was counted at least ten times. The CDR3 DNA reads TGTGCCAGCAGCCAAGATTGGGGACGGGAGCAGTTCTTC. Encoded protein: CASSQDWGREQFF. V usage is TRBV3-1 and J usage is TRBJ2-1; D is perhaps TRBD1 or TRBD2 (5 bases each). There are 13 residues in the CDR3. Germline CDR1 and CDR2: LGHDT and YNNKEL (reference sequence). Trimming stripped 0 bases from V and 10 bases from J, with 10 bases between.

Only a few counts were recorded for this clonotype. The V and J genes are TRBV7-6 and TRBJ2-1; D uncertain. V was shortened by 1 base and J by 1 base, with 11 bases between the two germline ends. Germline-derived CDR1 and CDR2 are SGHVS and FNYEAQ. CDR3 length equals 16 residues. The CDR3: CASSLGWAGSYNEQFF. CDR3 coding DNA: TGTGCCAGCAGCTTAGGGTGGGCAGGTTCCTACAATGAGCAGTTCTTC.

This clonotype appeared many times. The chain links TRBV12-3 or TRBV12-4 to TRBJ2-4; possible D gene TRBD2, 6 bases. With 2 bases removed from V and 12 bases from J, the gap between germline ends came to 11 bases. The CDR3 loop spans 12 amino acids. CDR3 loop: CASSLTGDGQYF. The CDR3 DNA reads as TGTGCCAGCAGTTTAACGGGGGATGGTCAGTACTTC.

This clonotype occurred a few times. The V and J genes are TRBV18 and TRBJ2-3; D remains ambiguous. The CDR3 covers 13 residues. Per the germline V gene, CDR1 is KGHSH and CDR2 is LQKENI. V lost 2 bases and J lost 6, with 9 bases in between. The CDR3 sequence: CASSPTQADTQYF. Written as DNA, the CDR3 is TGTGCCAGCTCACCAACGCAGGCTGATACGCAGTATTTT.

This chain links TRBV27 with TRBJ2-7; 7 nucleotides agree with TRBD1. This CDR3 spans 14 amino acids. The germline gives CDR1 MNHEY, CDR2 SMNVEV (reference sequence). The junction had 6 bases not matched to a gene; V was cut back by 5 bases and J by 2 bases. The CDR3 spells CASSPPDRTYEQYF. CDR3 sequence (DNA): TGTGCCAGCAGTCCGCCGGACAGGACCTACGAGCAGTACTTC.

The table lists this clonotype with many counts. This rearrangement joins TRBV6-2 or TRBV6-3 to TRBJ2-7; D is unresolved. Germline V gene lookup returns CDR1 MNHEY and CDR2 SVGEGT. The CDR3 loop spans 13 amino acids. Trimming removed 1 base at V and 3 bases at J, with 7 bases between. DNA for the CDR3: TGTGCCAGCAGTTACTTGGGCATCTACGAGCAGTACTTC. Protein product: CASSYLGIYEQYF.

This clonotype has just a few counts. This rearrangement joins TRBV6-1 to TRBJ2-7; no reliable D call. The germline V gene encodes CDR1 MNHNS and CDR2 SASEGT. This CDR3 has 14 residues. V was trimmed by 6 bases and J by 5 bases, leaving 17 bases between them. The CDR3 region is CASRIRSSLDEQYF. The CDR3 DNA reads TGTGCCAGCAGAATCAGGAGCAGCCTTGACGAGCAGTACTTC.

The table lists this clonotype with a few counts. This chain joins TRBV6-2 or TRBV6-3 and TRBJ1-1, with 9 bases aligning to TRBD1. This CDR3 contains 16 residues. The V segment lost 7 bases and the J segment 4 bases; nucleotides outside the gene matches: 13. CDR1 and CDR2 from the germline V gene are MNHEY and SVGEGT. The CDR3, as DNA: TGTGCCAGCAATATGCACCGGGACAGGGCTTCCACTGAAGCTTTCTTT. Translation: CASNMHRDRASTEAFF.

V gene TRBV6-5 combines with J gene TRBJ2-3, with D perhaps matching TRBD2 (5 bases). The V gene's germline CDR1 is MNHEY and CDR2 SVGAGI. V was trimmed by 6 bases and J by 6 bases, leaving 13 bases between them. The CDR3 is 13 amino acids. CDR3 in DNA: TGTGCCAGCAGGGTCCCGGGAAGGGATACGCAGTATTTT. Protein sequence: CASRVPGRDTQYF.

The chain couples TRBV27 to TRBJ2-7, with 10 bases aligning to TRBD1. V gave up 6 bases and J gave up 3 bases; unmatched junction bases: 11. The germline CDR1 and CDR2 sequences are MNHEY and SMNVEV (reference sequence). The CDR3 loop spans 16 amino acids. CDR3 region: CASSPSTGGGLYEQYF. In DNA, the CDR3 is TGTGCCAGCAGCCCATCGACAGGGGGCGGACTCTACGAGCAGTACTTC.

The chain couples TRBV20-1 to TRBJ2-6; 8 nucleotides agree with TRBD1. Germline V gene lookup returns CDR1 DFQATT and CDR2 SNEGSKA (reference sequence). This CDR3 is built from 14 residues. V lost 6 bases to trimming and J lost 5 bases; unmatched junction nucleotides: 6. The CDR3 coding sequence is TGCAGTGCGCTAGACAGGGGATGGGCCAACGTCCTGACTTTC. Its protein is CSALDRGWANVLTF.